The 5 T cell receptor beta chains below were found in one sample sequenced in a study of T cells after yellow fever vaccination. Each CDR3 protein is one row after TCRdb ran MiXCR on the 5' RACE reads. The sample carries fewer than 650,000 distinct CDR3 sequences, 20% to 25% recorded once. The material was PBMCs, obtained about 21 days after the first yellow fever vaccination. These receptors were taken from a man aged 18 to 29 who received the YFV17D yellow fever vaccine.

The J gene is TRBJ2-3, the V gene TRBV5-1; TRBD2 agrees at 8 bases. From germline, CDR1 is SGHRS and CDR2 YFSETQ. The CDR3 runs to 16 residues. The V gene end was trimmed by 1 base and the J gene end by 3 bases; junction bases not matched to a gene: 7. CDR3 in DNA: TGCGCCAGCAGCTTGCTGTCGGGGGGGCCGACAGATACGCAGTATTTT. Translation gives CASSLLSGGPTDTQYF.

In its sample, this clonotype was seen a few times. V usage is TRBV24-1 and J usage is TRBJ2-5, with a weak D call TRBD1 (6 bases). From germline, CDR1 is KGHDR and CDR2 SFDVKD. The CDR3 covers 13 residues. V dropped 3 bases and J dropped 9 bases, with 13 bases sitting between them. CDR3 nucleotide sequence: TGTGCCACCAGTGATGGACAGTCCCGGTCCCAGTACTTC. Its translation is CATSDGQSRSQYF.

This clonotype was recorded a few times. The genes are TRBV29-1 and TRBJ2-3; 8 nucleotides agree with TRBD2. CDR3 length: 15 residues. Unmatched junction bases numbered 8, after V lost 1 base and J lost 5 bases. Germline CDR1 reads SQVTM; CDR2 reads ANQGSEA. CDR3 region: CSVEGGRGAIDTQYF. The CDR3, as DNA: TGCAGCGTTGAAGGGGGGCGGGGGGCCATAGATACGCAGTATTTT.

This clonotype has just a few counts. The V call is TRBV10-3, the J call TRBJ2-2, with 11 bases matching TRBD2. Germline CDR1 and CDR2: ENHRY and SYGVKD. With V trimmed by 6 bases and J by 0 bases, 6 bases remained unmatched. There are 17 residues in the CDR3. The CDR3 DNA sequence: TGTGCCATCAGCGCCACTAGCGGGGGCGCGAACACCGGGGAGCTGTTTTTT. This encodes CAISATSGGANTGELFF.

The CDR3 sequence is CASSQQLTRTGRNYNEQFF. The CDR3 nucleotides read TGTGCCAGCAGCCAACAACTAACTAGGACAGGGAGAAACTACAATGAGCAGTTCTTC. The chain couples TRBV3-1 to TRBJ2-1; 8 bases agree with TRBD1. The CDR3 is made up of 19 amino acids. CDR1 is LGHDT and CDR2 is YNNKEL in the germline V gene (reference sequence). Trimming removed 2 bases from V and 3 bases from J; junction bases left unmatched: 15.